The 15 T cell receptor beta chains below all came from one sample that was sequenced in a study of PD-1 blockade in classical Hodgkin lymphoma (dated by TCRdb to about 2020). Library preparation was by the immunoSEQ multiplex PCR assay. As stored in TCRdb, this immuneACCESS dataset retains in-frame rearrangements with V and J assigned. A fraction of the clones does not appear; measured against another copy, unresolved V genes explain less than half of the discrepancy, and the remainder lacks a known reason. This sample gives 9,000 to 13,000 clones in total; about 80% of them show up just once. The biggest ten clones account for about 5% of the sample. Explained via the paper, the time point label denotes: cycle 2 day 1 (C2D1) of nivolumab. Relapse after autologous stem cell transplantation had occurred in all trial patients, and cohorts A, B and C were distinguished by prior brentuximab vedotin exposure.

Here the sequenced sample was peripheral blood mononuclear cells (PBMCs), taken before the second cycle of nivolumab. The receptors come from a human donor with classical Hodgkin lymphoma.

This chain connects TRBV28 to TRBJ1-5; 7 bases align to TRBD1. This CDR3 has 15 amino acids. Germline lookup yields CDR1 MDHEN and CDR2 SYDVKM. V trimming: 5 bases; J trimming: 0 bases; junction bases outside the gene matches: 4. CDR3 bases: TGTGCCAGCAGTCCACAGGGGTATAGCAATCAGCCCCAGCATTTT. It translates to CASSPQGYSNQPQHF.

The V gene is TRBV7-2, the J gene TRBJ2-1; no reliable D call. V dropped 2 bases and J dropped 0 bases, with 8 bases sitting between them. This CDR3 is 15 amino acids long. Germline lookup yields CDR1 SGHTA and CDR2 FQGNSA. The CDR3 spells CASSLSPGSYNEQFF. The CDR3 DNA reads TGTGCCAGCAGCTTAAGCCCGGGCTCCTACAATGAGCAGTTCTTC.

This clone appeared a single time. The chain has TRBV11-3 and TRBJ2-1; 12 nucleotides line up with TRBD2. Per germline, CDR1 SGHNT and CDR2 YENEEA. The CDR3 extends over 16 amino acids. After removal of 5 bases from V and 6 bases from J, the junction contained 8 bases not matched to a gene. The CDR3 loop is CASSQGLAGGRNEQFF. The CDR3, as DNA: TGTGCCAGCAGCCAGGGGCTAGCGGGGGGGCGCAATGAGCAGTTCTTC.

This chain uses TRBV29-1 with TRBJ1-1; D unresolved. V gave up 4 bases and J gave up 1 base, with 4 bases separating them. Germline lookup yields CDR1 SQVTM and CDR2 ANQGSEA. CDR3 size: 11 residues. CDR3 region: CSVASNTEAFF. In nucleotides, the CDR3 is TGCAGCGTTGCCTCGAACACTGAAGCTTTCTTT.

The CDR3 sequence: CASSLERGRETQYF. Here the CDR3 DNA reads TGTGCCAGCAGCTTAGAACGGGGACGAGAGACCCAGTACTTC. This chain joins TRBV13 and TRBJ2-5; D tentatively reads TRBD1 or TRBD2 (5 bases each). In germline, CDR1 is PRHDT, CDR2 FYEKMQ (reference sequence). The CDR3 spans 14 residues. V was trimmed by 1 base and J by 4 bases, leaving 10 bases between them.

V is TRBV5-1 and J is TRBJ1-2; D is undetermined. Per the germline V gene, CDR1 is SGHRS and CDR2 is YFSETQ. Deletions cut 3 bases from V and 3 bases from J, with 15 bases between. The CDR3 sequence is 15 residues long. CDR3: CASSSLEGSDYGYTF. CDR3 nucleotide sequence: TGCGCCAGCAGCTCCCTGGAGGGTAGTGACTATGGCTACACCTTC.

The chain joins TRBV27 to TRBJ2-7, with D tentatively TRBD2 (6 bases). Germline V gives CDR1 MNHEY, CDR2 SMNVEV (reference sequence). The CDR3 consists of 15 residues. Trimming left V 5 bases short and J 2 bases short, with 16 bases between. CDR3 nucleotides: TGTGCCAGCAGTCTGGGGGGTATACAGCCCTACGAGCAGTACTTC. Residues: CASSLGGIQPYEQYF.

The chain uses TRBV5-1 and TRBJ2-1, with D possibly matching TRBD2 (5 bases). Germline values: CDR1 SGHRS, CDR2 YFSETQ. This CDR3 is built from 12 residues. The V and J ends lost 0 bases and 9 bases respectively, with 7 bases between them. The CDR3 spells CASSLVAGEQFF. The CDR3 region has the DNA TGCGCCAGCAGCTTGGTCGCGGGTGAGCAGTTCTTC.

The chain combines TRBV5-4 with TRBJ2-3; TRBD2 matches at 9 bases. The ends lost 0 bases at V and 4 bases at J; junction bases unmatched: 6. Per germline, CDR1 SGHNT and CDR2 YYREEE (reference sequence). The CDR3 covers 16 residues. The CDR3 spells CASSLGRGGFPDTQYF. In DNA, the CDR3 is TGTGCCAGCAGCTTGGGGCGGGGGGGCTTCCCAGATACGCAGTATTTT.

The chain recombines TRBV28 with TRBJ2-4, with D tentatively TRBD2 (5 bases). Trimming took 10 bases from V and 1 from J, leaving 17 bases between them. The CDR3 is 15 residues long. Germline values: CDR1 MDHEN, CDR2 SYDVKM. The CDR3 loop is CATSLSGEAKNIQYF. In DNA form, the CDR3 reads TGTGCCACCTCACTGTCCGGGGAGGCCAAAAACATTCAGTACTTC.

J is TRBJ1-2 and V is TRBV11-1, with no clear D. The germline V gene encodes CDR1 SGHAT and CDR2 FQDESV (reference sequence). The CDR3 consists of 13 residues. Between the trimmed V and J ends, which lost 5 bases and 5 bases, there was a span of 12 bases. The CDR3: CASSPSSGYGYTF. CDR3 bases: TGTGCCAGCAGCCCTTCATCTGGGTATGGCTACACCTTC.

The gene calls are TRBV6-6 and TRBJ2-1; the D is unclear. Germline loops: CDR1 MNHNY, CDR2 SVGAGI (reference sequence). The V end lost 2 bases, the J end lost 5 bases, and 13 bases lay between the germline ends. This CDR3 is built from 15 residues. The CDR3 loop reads CASSYATYSDNEQFF. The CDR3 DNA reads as TGTGCCAGCAGTTACGCGACCTACTCGGACAATGAGCAGTTCTTC.

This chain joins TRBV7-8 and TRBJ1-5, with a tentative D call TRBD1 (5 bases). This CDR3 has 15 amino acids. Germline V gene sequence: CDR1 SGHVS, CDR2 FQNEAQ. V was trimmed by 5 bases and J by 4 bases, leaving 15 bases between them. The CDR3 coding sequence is TGTGCCAGCAGCGCGAGGAGGGGAGAGAATCAGCCCCAGCATTTT. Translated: CASSARRGENQPQHF.

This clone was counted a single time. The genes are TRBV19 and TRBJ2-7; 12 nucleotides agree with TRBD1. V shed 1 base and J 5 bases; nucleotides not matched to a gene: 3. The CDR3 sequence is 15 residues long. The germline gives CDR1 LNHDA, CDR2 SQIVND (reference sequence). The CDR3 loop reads CASSIVGTGGNEQYF. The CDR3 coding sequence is TGTGCCAGTAGTATAGTTGGGACAGGGGGCAACGAGCAGTACTTC. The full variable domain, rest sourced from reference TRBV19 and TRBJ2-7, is DGGITQSPKYLFRKEGQNVTLSCEQNLNHDAMYWYRQDPGQGLRLIYYSQIVNDFQKGDIAEGYSVSREKKESFPLTVTSAQKNPTAFYLCASSIVGTGGNEQYFGPGTRLTVT.

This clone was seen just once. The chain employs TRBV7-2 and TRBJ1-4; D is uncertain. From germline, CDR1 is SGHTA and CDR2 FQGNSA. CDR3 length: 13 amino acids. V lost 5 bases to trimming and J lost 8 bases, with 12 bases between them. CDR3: CASSRSLQEKLFF. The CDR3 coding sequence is TGTGCCAGCAGCCGCAGCCTCCAGGAAAAACTGTTTTTT.